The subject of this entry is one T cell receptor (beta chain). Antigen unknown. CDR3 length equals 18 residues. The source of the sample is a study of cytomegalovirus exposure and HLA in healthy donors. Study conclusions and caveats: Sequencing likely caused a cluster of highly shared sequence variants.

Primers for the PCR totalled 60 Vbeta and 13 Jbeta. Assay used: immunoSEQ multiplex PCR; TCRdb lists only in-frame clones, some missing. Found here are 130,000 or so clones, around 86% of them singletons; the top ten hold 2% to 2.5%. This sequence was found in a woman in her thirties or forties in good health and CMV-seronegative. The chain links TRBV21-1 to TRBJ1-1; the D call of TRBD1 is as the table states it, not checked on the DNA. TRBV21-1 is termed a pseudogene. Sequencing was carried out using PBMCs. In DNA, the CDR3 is TGTGCCAGCAGCTTACCGGGGACAGGTCTGGGCAGAGACACTGAAGCTTTCTTT. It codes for CASSLPGTGLGRDTEAFF.